The 25 T cell receptor beta chains reported below all come from one sample, sequenced in a study of blood T cell repertoires in COVID-19. Only in-frame clones appear in the TCRdb table, and some are missing; sequencing was by immunoSEQ multiplex PCR. Among 200,000 to 250,000 clones listed, less than 85% were seen once. The sample taken for sequencing was peripheral blood. Source of these receptors: a woman aged 70-85 years with acute or convalescent COVID-19.

This sequence joins TRBV5-1 and TRBJ2-7; 11 nucleotides agree with TRBD2. With V trimmed by 4 bases and J by 4 bases, 7 bases remained unmatched. CDR3 length equals 15 residues. CDR1 and CDR2 from the germline V gene are SGHRS and YFSETQ. In DNA, the CDR3 is TGCGCCAGCAGCGTTAGCGGGAGGGCCGATTACGAGCAGTACTTC. Protein: CASSVSGRADYEQYF.

The chain employs TRBV7-6 and TRBJ2-1; 8 bases line up with TRBD1. The CDR3 covers 16 residues. CDR1 is SGHVS, CDR2 FNYEAQ, per germline. V lost 4 bases to trimming and J lost 0 bases; unmatched junction nucleotides: 5. CDR3 DNA: TGTGCCAGCAGCTCTCGGACAGGGAGCTCCTACAATGAGCAGTTCTTC. Translated, it gives CASSSRTGSSYNEQFF.

The chain links TRBV7-2 to TRBJ2-1; 13 bases line up with TRBD2. The CDR3 extends over 15 amino acids. Germline lookup yields CDR1 SGHTA and CDR2 FQGNSA. With V trimmed by 5 bases and J by 8 bases, 6 bases remained unmatched. The chain's CDR3 is CASSPRTSGSDEQFF. CDR3 in DNA: TGTGCCAGCAGCCCCCGGACTAGCGGGAGCGATGAGCAGTTCTTC.

Turning to this clone: At one end the junction does not follow the germline gene, possibly because of a read error. The V call is TRBV11-3, the J call TRBJ1-3; no clear D gene. Germline V gives CDR1 SGHNT, CDR2 YENEEA. This CDR3 contains 13 residues. The CDR3 coding sequence is TGTGCCAGCAGCGGCGGGCCTGGGAACACCATATATTTT. It specifies CASSGGPGNTIYF.

This chain links TRBV2 with TRBJ1-5, with D possibly matching TRBD1 (6 bases). Germline CDR1 and CDR2: SNHLY and FYNNEI. The ends were cut back, 2 bases at V and 4 bases at J, with 12 bases in the middle. The CDR3 consists of 15 residues. The CDR3 nucleotides are TGTGCCAGCAGTGAACGGGGGGCTAGGAATCAGCCCCAGCATTTT. This sequence encodes CASSERGARNQPQHF.

This chain links TRBV30 with TRBJ1-2; possible D gene TRBD1, 5 bases. Germline lookup yields CDR1 GTSNPN and CDR2 SVGIG (reference sequence). V lost 8 bases to trimming and J lost 1 base, with 14 bases between them. This CDR3 is built from 13 residues. CDR3 bases: TGTGCCCGAGACAGCGAACTTAACTATGGCTACACCTTC. Amino acid sequence: CARDSELNYGYTF.

In the case of this clone: Other DNA sequences of this sample code for an identical CDR3. J is TRBJ1-5 and V is TRBV15; the D gene is possibly TRBD1 (6 bases). The CDR3 loop spans 16 amino acids. Germline assignment: CDR1 LNHNV and CDR2 YYDKDF (reference sequence). Trimming cost V 0 bases and J 0 bases, with 9 bases left between them. The CDR3 loop is CATSRDRGYSNQPQHF. DNA for the CDR3: TGTGCCACCAGCAGAGACAGGGGTTATAGCAATCAGCCCCAGCATTTT. Filled out from reference TRBV15 and TRBJ1-5, the complete variable domain reads DAMVIQNPRYQVTQFGKPVTLSCSQTLNHNVMYWYQQKSSQAPKLLFHYYDKDFNNEADTPDNFQSRRPNTSFCFLDIRSPGLGDTAMYLCATSRDRGYSNQPQHFGDGTRLSIL.

CDR3: CASSSEPGRRVRYGYTF. The DNA of the CDR3 is TGTGCCAGCAGCTCGGAACCGGGACGGAGGGTCCGCTATGGCTACACCTTC. The chain couples TRBV11-2 to TRBJ1-2; TRBD1 is a possible D gene (5 bases). Per the germline V gene, CDR1 is SGHAT and CDR2 is FQNNGV. The CDR3 has 17 amino acids. V lost 4 bases and J lost 4, with 22 bases in between.

This chain joins TRBV29-1 and TRBJ1-2; D is uncertain. Trimming pared 1 base from V and 5 bases from J, leaving 8 bases between. Germline CDR1 SQVTM, CDR2 ANQGSEA. This CDR3 contains 12 residues. CDR3 residues: CSVEAPGYGYTF. CDR3 DNA: TGCAGCGTTGAAGCACCGGGATATGGCTACACCTTC. Full variable domain (missing parts from reference TRBV29-1 and TRBJ1-2): SAVISQKPSRDICQRGTSLTIQCQVDSQVTMMFWYRQQPGQSLTLIATANQGSEATYESGFVIDKFPISRPNLTFSTLTVSNMSPEDSSIYLCSVEAPGYGYTFGSGTRLTVV.

The V call is TRBV19, the J call TRBJ2-5, with a weak D call TRBD2 (5 bases). The CDR3 consists of 11 residues. Germline CDR1 LNHDA, CDR2 SQIVND (reference sequence). The CDR3 region has the DNA TGTGCGAGCGGAGTCCAAGAGACCCAGTACTTC. As protein: CASGVQETQYF. The entire variable domain, with the rest obtained from reference TRBV19 and TRBJ2-5, is as follows: DGGITQSPKYLFRKEGQNVTLSCEQNLNHDAMYWYRQDPGQGLRLIYYSQIVNDFQKGDIAEGYSVSREKKESFPLTVTSAQKNPTAFYLCASGVQETQYFGPGTRLLVL.

This chain connects TRBV18 to TRBJ2-5; TRBD1 matches 8 bases. V trimming: 0 bases; J trimming: 7 bases; junction bases outside the gene matches: 1. The CDR3 covers 13 residues. Germline values: CDR1 KGHSH, CDR2 LQKENI. DNA for the CDR3: TGTGCCAGCTCACCACCCGGACAGGGGACCCAGTACTTC. Protein sequence: CASSPPGQGTQYF.

The rearrangement links TRBV6-5 to TRBJ1-5; D unresolved. V was trimmed by 4 bases and J by 1 base, leaving 11 bases between them. There are 15 residues in the CDR3. Looked up from germline, CDR1 is MNHEY and CDR2 is SVGAGI. Written as DNA, the CDR3 is TGTGCCAGCAGTTCGATAAGCGAGAGCAATCAGCCCCAGCATTTT. As protein: CASSSISESNQPQHF.

This clone was recorded a few times. J is TRBJ2-7 and V is TRBV28; TRBD1 matches at 12 bases. The CDR3 sequence is 15 residues long. Trimming cost V 6 bases and J 5 bases; bases outside gene matches: 8. In germline, CDR1 is MDHEN, CDR2 SYDVKM. As DNA, the CDR3 is TGTGCCAGCAGGCCCGGGACAGGGGGCCGCCACGAGCAGTACTTC. Translating it yields CASRPGTGGRHEQYF.

This clone was found once. This chain joins TRBV3-1 (or the pseudogene TRBV3-2) and TRBJ2-1, with D tentatively TRBD2 (7 bases). Per germline, CDR1 LGHDT and CDR2 YNNKEL (reference sequence). With 1 base removed from V and 2 bases from J, the gap between germline ends came to 12 bases. This CDR3 contains 16 residues. CDR3 sequence reads: CASSQVGGAPYNEQFF. CDR3 in DNA: TGTGCCAGCAGCCAAGTTGGGGGGGCACCCTACAATGAGCAGTTCTTC.

This clone was found a few times. V usage is TRBV5-1 and J usage is TRBJ1-1, with a weak D call TRBD1 (6 bases). Trimming shortened V by 7 bases and J by 1 base, and 17 bases separated the two germline ends. The CDR3 consists of 15 residues. The germline CDR1 and CDR2 sequences are SGHRS and YFSETQ. The CDR3 sequence: CASRPGTTGNTEAFF. DNA for the CDR3: TGCGCCAGCCGACCCGGGACGACAGGGAACACTGAAGCTTTCTTT.

J is TRBJ1-2 and V is TRBV29-1; D unresolved. V was pared by 6 bases and J by 6 bases, with 11 bases between. Germline-derived CDR1 and CDR2 are SQVTM and ANQGSEA. The CDR3 totals 11 residues. CDR3 amino acids: CSVWALDGYTF. CDR3 coding DNA: TGCAGCGTCTGGGCGCTCGATGGCTACACCTTC.

The rearrangement links TRBV3-1 (or the pseudogene TRBV3-2) to TRBJ2-3, with 11 bases that match TRBD2. This CDR3 spans 14 amino acids. After removal of 5 bases from V and 6 bases from J, the junction contained 4 bases not matched to a gene. CDR1 is LGHDT, CDR2 YNNKEL, per germline (reference sequence). The CDR3 loop reads CASSSLAGADTQYF. The DNA of the CDR3 is TGTGCCAGCAGCTCACTAGCGGGAGCTGATACGCAGTATTTT.

This clone was found a few times. The chain has TRBV27 and TRBJ2-7; 8 nucleotides agree with TRBD2. Trimming at V came to 4 bases and at J to 4 bases, leaving 3 bases not matched to a gene. The CDR3 is made up of 13 amino acids. Looked up from germline, CDR1 is MNHEY and CDR2 is SMNVEV (reference sequence). CDR3 bases: TGTGCCAGCAGTTATAAGCGGGAGTACGAGCAGTACTTC. Protein product: CASSYKREYEQYF.

V gene TRBV5-4 combines with J gene TRBJ2-7; TRBD2 agrees at 8 bases. Germline lookup yields CDR1 SGHNT and CDR2 YYREEE (reference sequence). Losses at the gene ends were 0 bases for V and 5 bases for J; bases not matched to a gene: 7. The CDR3 totals 15 residues. The CDR3 loop is CASSLDLAGGNEQYF. CDR3 DNA sequence: TGTGCCAGCAGCTTGGATCTCGCGGGAGGTAACGAGCAGTACTTC.

On this clone itself: Other DNA sequences in this specimen translate into the identical CDR3. The chain recombines TRBV6-5 with TRBJ1-2; 8 positions agree with TRBD1. The J segment lost 2 bases and the V segment lost 6 bases, leaving 2 bases of the junction unmatched. Looked up from germline, CDR1 is MNHEY and CDR2 is SVGAGI. This CDR3 contains 13 residues. As DNA, the CDR3 is TGTGCCAGCAGCCGGACAGGGAACTATGGCTACACCTTC. This gives the protein CASSRTGNYGYTF.

V usage is TRBV27 and J usage is TRBJ2-1; D call uncertain. Germline CDR1 is MNHEY and CDR2 is SMNVEV (reference sequence). The germline V and J ends were trimmed by 3 bases and 4 bases, with 7 bases remaining between them. This CDR3 spans 13 amino acids. The CDR3 reads CASSLTLYNEQFF. CDR3 nucleotide sequence: TGTGCCAGCAGTTTGACTTTATACAATGAGCAGTTCTTC.

The chain has TRBV19 and TRBJ2-1, with D tentatively TRBD2 (5 bases). This CDR3 has 16 residues. CDR1 and CDR2 (germline): LNHDA, SQIVND (reference sequence). The ends were cut back, 7 bases at V and 8 bases at J, with 24 bases in the middle. CDR3 sequence reads: CASTTFRESSSYEQFF. The CDR3 DNA reads TGTGCCAGTACCACCTTTCGGGAATCGTCCAGTTATGAGCAGTTCTTC.

This rearrangement joins TRBV30 to TRBJ1-1; 8 positions agree with TRBD1. The CDR3 totals 15 residues. The germline V gene encodes CDR1 GTSNPN and CDR2 SVGIG (reference sequence). V was clipped by 3 bases and J by 2 bases; unmatched bases: 8. In DNA, the CDR3 is TGTGCCTGGAGCCTGACAGGGGCCCTCAACACTGAAGCTTTCTTT. Translated: CAWSLTGALNTEAFF. Drawing the rest from reference TRBV30 and TRBJ1-1, the complete variable domain is SQTIHQWPATLVQPVGSPLSLECTVEGTSNPNLYWYRQAAGRGLQLLFYSVGIGQISSEVPQNLSASRPQDRQFILSSKKLLLSDSGFYLCAWSLTGALNTEAFFGQGTRLTVV.

V and J are TRBV7-9 and TRBJ2-1; 14 bases align to TRBD2. The CDR3 covers 14 residues. The germline V gene encodes CDR1 SEHNR and CDR2 FQNEAQ (reference sequence). V lost 8 bases, J lost 9 bases, and 6 bases stayed unmatched. For the CDR3, the DNA is TGTGCCAGCGGGACTAGCGGGAGTTCTGCTGAGCAGTTCTTC. This encodes CASGTSGSSAEQFF.

This clone was observed a single time. This same CDR3 is encoded by further DNA sequences in the sample. CDR3 coding DNA: TGTGCCAGCAGTCTGAGCGGGAGGGCCTACGAGCAGTACTTC. Translating it yields CASSLSGRAYEQYF. The chain combines TRBV27 with TRBJ2-7, with TRBD2 matching 10 bases. This CDR3 comprises 14 residues. CDR1 and CDR2 (germline): MNHEY, SMNVEV (reference sequence). V dropped 5 bases and J dropped 2; count of bases not matched to a gene: 3.